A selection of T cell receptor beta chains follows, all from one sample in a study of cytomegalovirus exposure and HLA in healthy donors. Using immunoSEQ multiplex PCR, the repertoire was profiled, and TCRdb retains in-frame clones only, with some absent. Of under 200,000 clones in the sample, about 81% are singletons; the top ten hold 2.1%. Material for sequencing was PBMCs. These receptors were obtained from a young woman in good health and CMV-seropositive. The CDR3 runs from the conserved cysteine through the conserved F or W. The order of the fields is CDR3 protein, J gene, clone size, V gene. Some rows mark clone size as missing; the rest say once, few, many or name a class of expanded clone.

CDR3: CASSVGQAADSPLHF; J: TRBJ1-6; size: .; V: TRBV9
CDR3: CASSRDSQTKNIQYF; J: TRBJ2-4; size: few; V: TRBV18
CDR3: CASRGLGGAMDGYTF; J: TRBJ1-2; size: .; V: TRBV19
CDR3: CASSHLTSAGHGELFF; J: TRBJ2-2; size: .; V: TRBV28
CDR3: CSSSLGGIRAFF; J: TRBJ1-1; size: .; V: TRBV7-9
CDR3: CASSPRGRPSVYYGYTF; J: TRBJ1-2; size: .; V: TRBV27
CDR3: CSVALLQGAKETQYF; J: TRBJ2-5; size: .; V: TRBV29-1
CDR3: CASSIRADSGANVLTF; J: TRBJ2-6; size: .; V: TRBV19
CDR3: CASTKTRGANNEQFF; J: TRBJ2-1; size: .; V: TRBV11-3
CDR3: CASSGTGGRNQPQHF; J: TRBJ1-5; size: once; V: TRBV2
CDR3: CASSLVRGVDRGQETQYF; J: TRBJ2-5; size: .; V: TRBV11-2
CDR3: CASSLQGSRSNEQFF; J: TRBJ2-1; size: .; V: TRBV9
CDR3: CASSADRDNQPQHF; J: TRBJ1-5; size: .; V: TRBV18
CDR3: CASSLRGSTADTQYF; J: TRBJ2-3; size: once; V: TRBV11-3
CDR3: CASSQAKQGNLPYGYTF; J: TRBJ1-2; size: .; V: TRBV23-1